The TCR beta chain described here comes from a study of OX40 agonist ivuxolimab in advanced cancers. At the level of the study: Dose-escalation subjects each had hepatocellular carcinoma, melanoma, renal cell or head and neck cancer.

With baseline, cycle 4 day 1, and cycle 7 day 1 as timepoints, blood was sampled. Study-wide points: Certain nonresponders additionally had low normalized T-cell clonal expansion. At 0.1 to 3.0 mg/kg and by week 6, CD4+ and CD8+ T cells in the blood had expanded clonally.

Comment on this clone: Its target is unknown.

J was trimmed by 0 bases and V by 3 bases; bases with no gene match: 6. This CDR3 is built from 16 residues. Germline CDR1 is SGDLS and CDR2 is YYNGEE. Sequencing was performed with immunoSEQ multiplex PCR; in TCRdb, only in-frame clones are kept and a portion is missing. This sample yields about 84,000 clones, of which over 85% are seen a single time; around 0.18% belongs to the top ten. The V and J genes are TRBV9 and TRBJ2-3; 8 nucleotides match TRBD1. This clonotype was obtained from an adult with an advanced solid tumor such as melanoma, head and neck, liver or kidney cancer. The specimen comprised CD4+ or CD8+ T cells sorted from blood, sampled in a trial of the OX40 agonist ivuxolimab. The CDR3 loop reads CASSGGQGASTDTQYF. In nucleotides, the CDR3 is TGTGCCAGCAGCGGAGGACAGGGCGCTAGCACAGATACGCAGTATTTT.